The 30 T cell receptor beta chains reported below all come from one sample, sequenced in a study of blood T cell repertoires in COVID-19. Sequenced by immunoSEQ multiplex PCR; TCRdb stores in-frame clones only, minus some. The sample lists roughly 250,000 clones; about four fifths were seen once. Sequenced material: PBMCs or T cells enriched from blood (not recorded which). The source of these receptors is a woman in her thirties or forties who had been exposed to COVID-19.

The V call is TRBV3-1 (or the pseudogene TRBV3-2), the J call TRBJ2-5; 9 bases map to TRBD1. This CDR3 has 16 residues. Germline-derived CDR1 and CDR2 are LGHDT and YNNKEL (reference sequence). The J segment lost 5 bases and the V segment lost 5 bases, leaving 12 bases of the junction unmatched. The CDR3 region is CASSFRPGQGTETQYF. The CDR3 nucleotides are TGTGCCAGCAGCTTTCGGCCGGGACAGGGTACCGAGACCCAGTACTTC.

The J gene is TRBJ1-1, the V gene TRBV4-1; a possible D gene is TRBD1 (5 bases). From germline, CDR1 is MGHRA and CDR2 YSYEKL. V gave up 4 bases and J gave up 1 base, with 13 bases separating them. This CDR3 comprises 15 residues. The CDR3 bases are TGCGCCAGCAGCCCTTTCTCCGGGGGGAACACTGAAGCTTTCTTT. Translating gives CASSPFSGGNTEAFF.

The J gene is TRBJ2-3, the V gene TRBV3-1 (or the pseudogene TRBV3-2), with 8 positions matching TRBD2. Germline CDR1 reads LGHDT; CDR2 reads YNNKEL (reference sequence). The CDR3 sequence is 17 residues long. J was trimmed by 2 bases and V by 0 bases; bases with no gene match: 7. This CDR3 reads CASSQDRAGELTDTQYF. Written as DNA, the CDR3 is TGTGCCAGCAGCCAAGATCGAGCGGGGGAACTCACAGATACGCAGTATTTT.

The chain recombines TRBV24-1 with TRBJ2-3; D is unresolved. The germline V and J ends were trimmed by 5 bases and 3 bases, with 2 bases remaining between them. Germline CDR1 KGHDR, CDR2 SFDVKD. This CDR3 region has 11 residues. CDR3 sequence (DNA): TGTGCCACCAGTGCGACAGATACGCAGTATTTT. Protein: CATSATDTQYF.

This rearrangement joins TRBV9 to TRBJ1-1; D is ambiguous. There are 14 residues in the CDR3. Germline values: CDR1 SGDLS, CDR2 YYNGEE. The germline V and J ends were trimmed by 4 bases and 1 base, with 11 bases remaining between them. CDR3 in DNA: TGTGCCAGCAGCAGAGAGAGCTCGAACACTGAAGCTTTCTTT. The encoded protein is CASSRESSNTEAFF.

The chain recombines TRBV18 with TRBJ1-2; TRBD1 matches at 9 bases. Germline loops: CDR1 KGHSH, CDR2 LQKENI. V was clipped by 3 bases and J by 3 bases; unmatched bases: 8. The CDR3 loop spans 16 amino acids. The CDR3 nucleotides read TGTGCCAGCTCACCCACCCTACAGGGGGCAGACTATGGCTACACCTTC. This gives the protein CASSPTLQGADYGYTF. Using reference TRBV18 and TRBJ1-2 for the parts outside the CDR3, the full variable domain is NAGVMQNPRHLVRRRGQEARLRCSPMKGHSHVYWYRQLPEEGLKFMVYLQKENIIDESGMPKERFSAEFPKEGPSILRIQQVVRGDSAAYFCASSPTLQGADYGYTFGSGTRLTVV.

J is TRBJ2-2 and V is TRBV7-2; D may be TRBD1 (5 bases). The CDR3 extends over 15 amino acids. V shed 2 bases and J shed 6 bases, with 13 bases lying between them. The germline CDR1 and CDR2 sequences are SGHTA and FQGNSA. CDR3 amino acids: CASSLRAPGSGELFF. DNA of the CDR3: TGTGCCAGCAGCTTAAGGGCACCAGGGTCCGGGGAGCTGTTTTTT.

The chain employs TRBV7-2 and TRBJ2-1; 7 positions agree with TRBD1. Germline assignment: CDR1 SGHTA and CDR2 FQGNSA. This CDR3 spans 16 amino acids. After removal of 4 bases from V and 3 bases from J, the junction contained 9 bases not matched to a gene. As DNA, the CDR3 is TGTGCCAGCAGCTCCCGACAGGGACGGAACTACAATGAGCAGTTCTTC. Encoded protein: CASSSRQGRNYNEQFF.

The chain carries TRBV5-1 and TRBJ2-1; 8 bases are shared with TRBD2. The J segment lost 8 bases and the V segment lost 6 bases, leaving 10 bases of the junction unmatched. Germline CDR1 SGHRS, CDR2 YFSETQ. The CDR3 is 14 amino acids. CDR3 amino acids: CASTTGGAIDEQFF. In DNA form, the CDR3 reads TGCGCCAGCACCACCGGGGGGGCAATCGATGAGCAGTTCTTC.

The V call is TRBV19, the J call TRBJ1-2; 9 nucleotides line up with TRBD1. Trimming took 6 bases from V and 0 from J; bases not matched to a gene: 5. The CDR3 is 15 residues long. From germline, CDR1 is LNHDA and CDR2 SQIVND (reference sequence). CDR3 sequence: CASSRRQGANYGYTF. CDR3 nucleotides: TGTGCCAGTAGCCGGAGACAGGGGGCTAACTATGGCTACACCTTC.

The rearrangement links TRBV19 to TRBJ1-5; 7 bases are a match to TRBD1. V trimming: 5 bases; J trimming: 3 bases; junction bases outside the gene matches: 7. CDR1 and CDR2 (germline): LNHDA, SQIVND (reference sequence). This CDR3 is 15 amino acids long. CDR3 in amino acids: CASSGPGQHNQPQHF. Written as DNA, the CDR3 is TGTGCCAGTAGTGGTCCGGGACAGCACAATCAGCCCCAGCATTTT.

The gene calls are TRBV18 and TRBJ2-1, with D maybe TRBD1 (6 bases). From germline, CDR1 is KGHSH and CDR2 LQKENI. The V end lost 4 bases, the J end lost 4 bases, and 20 bases lay between the germline ends. This CDR3 spans 17 amino acids. CDR3 residues: CASSQPPGTRGYNEQFF. The CDR3 DNA follows: TGTGCCAGCTCACAGCCGCCCGGGACAAGGGGTTACAATGAGCAGTTCTTC. Variable domain in full (rest from reference TRBV18 and TRBJ2-1): NAGVMQNPRHLVRRRGQEARLRCSPMKGHSHVYWYRQLPEEGLKFMVYLQKENIIDESGMPKERFSAEFPKEGPSILRIQQVVRGDSAAYFCASSQPPGTRGYNEQFFGPGTRLTVL.

The chain uses TRBV10-3 and TRBJ1-5; D call uncertain. This CDR3 has 13 amino acids. Looked up from germline, CDR1 is ENHRY and CDR2 is SYGVKD. The V end was cut by 3 bases, the J end by 4 bases, with 7 bases between. CDR3 sequence: CAISERLNQPQHF. DNA for the CDR3: TGTGCCATCAGTGAACGGTTGAATCAGCCCCAGCATTTT.

This rearrangement joins TRBV21-1 to TRBJ1-1; the table's D gene call, TRBD1, was not cross checked with the DNA. TRBV21-1 is assigned pseudogene status. This CDR3 is built from 15 residues. This CDR3 is CASSKGAAMNTEAFF. CDR3 bases: TGTGCCAGCAGCAAAGGGGCAGCCATGAACACTGAAGCTTTCTTT.

For this clone: At one end, the junction sequence differs from germline, possibly due to a read error. The chain combines TRBV7-2 with TRBJ2-3, with 8 bases lining up with TRBD1. Germline CDR1 and CDR2: SGHTA and FQGNSA. This CDR3 has 13 residues. The CDR3 sequence is CASSLAQGAKNNF. The CDR3 DNA reads TGTGCCAGCAGCTTAGCCCAGGGGGCTAAAAATAATTTT.

The chain carries TRBV19 and TRBJ2-3; 7 positions match TRBD2. Trimming took 3 bases from V and 0 from J; bases not matched to a gene: 9. The V gene's germline CDR1 is LNHDA and CDR2 SQIVND (reference sequence). The CDR3 contains 17 residues. The CDR3 protein is CASSIPGASGSTDTQYF. In nucleotides, the CDR3 is TGTGCCAGTAGTATCCCCGGGGCTAGCGGTAGCACAGATACGCAGTATTTT.

The V call is TRBV27, the J call TRBJ2-7, with 10 bases lining up with TRBD2. The germline V gene has CDR1 MNHEY and CDR2 SMNVEV (reference sequence). The CDR3 contains 15 residues. In nucleotides, the CDR3 is TGTTATACCAGTAGCGGGGGGCTGGGGTCGGGCGAGCAGTACTTC. This translates into CYTSSGGLGSGEQYF.

This chain uses TRBV5-8 with TRBJ1-3, with D perhaps matching TRBD1 (6 bases). Germline assignment: CDR1 SGHTS and CDR2 YDEGEE. V lost 4 bases and J lost 0, with 8 bases in between. The CDR3 is 14 amino acids. For the CDR3, the DNA is TGTGCCAGCAGCACAGGGATCTCTGGAAACACCATATATTTT. Translation: CASSTGISGNTIYF.

The chain carries TRBV14 and TRBJ2-5, with TRBD2 matching 7 bases. CDR1 and CDR2 from the germline V gene are SGHDN and FVKESK. The CDR3 is made up of 14 amino acids. V shed 1 base and J 5 bases; nucleotides not matched to a gene: 4. The CDR3 bases are TGTGCCAGCAGCCAAGCTAGCGGAGGCGAGACCCAGTACTTC. Protein product: CASSQASGGETQYF.

This clone has just a few counts. This chain joins TRBV2 and TRBJ2-7; a possible D gene is TRBD2 (5 bases). This CDR3 has 11 residues. Germline assignment: CDR1 SNHLY and CDR2 FYNNEI. V was clipped by 4 bases and J by 4 bases, with 5 bases between them. CDR3 in DNA: TGTGCCAGCAGTGGGGAGTACGAGCAGTACTTC. Protein product: CASSGEYEQYF.

This chain uses TRBV6-5 with TRBJ2-7; TRBD2 might be the D (5 bases). From germline, CDR1 is MNHEY and CDR2 SVGAGI. V dropped 0 bases and J dropped 2 bases, with 14 bases sitting between them. The CDR3 runs to 16 residues. The DNA of the CDR3 is TGTGCCAGCAGTTACTCCCGGGAACTCAATGCCTACGAGCAGTACTTC. Residues: CASSYSRELNAYEQYF.

The rearrangement joins TRBV18 to TRBJ1-2; D not certain. The germline V gene encodes CDR1 KGHSH and CDR2 LQKENI. CDR3 length: 12 residues. V was trimmed by 3 bases and J by 5 bases, leaving 7 bases between them. The CDR3 spells CASSPPGYGYTF. The CDR3 nucleotides read TGTGCCAGCTCACCGCCGGGGTATGGCTACACCTTC.

The V gene is TRBV2, the J gene TRBJ1-2; D possibly corresponds to TRBD1 (6 bases). The CDR3 totals 13 residues. V lost 8 bases, J lost 6 bases, and 16 bases lay in between. Germline V gene data show CDR1 as SNHLY and CDR2 as FYNNEI. The CDR3 reads CASVLGAWDGYTF. The CDR3 DNA is TGTGCCAGCGTTCTGGGGGCATGGGATGGCTACACCTTC.

This clone was seen more than once but under ten times. The chain uses TRBV19 and TRBJ2-7; D is ambiguous. CDR1 and CDR2 (germline): LNHDA, SQIVND (reference sequence). The CDR3 loop spans 15 amino acids. Trimming left V 4 bases short and J 2 bases short, with 15 bases between. The CDR3 reads CASSTTLWQAYEQYF. The CDR3, as DNA: TGTGCCAGTAGTACAACTCTGTGGCAGGCCTACGAGCAGTACTTC.

The rearrangement joins TRBV7-2 to TRBJ1-4; D is unresolved. The germline V gene has CDR1 SGHTA and CDR2 FQGNSA. The CDR3 loop spans 14 amino acids. V lost 3 bases to trimming and J lost 8 bases, with 13 bases between them. The CDR3: CASSLDGAGEKLFF. The CDR3 region has the DNA TGTGCCAGCAGCTTGGACGGCGCGGGAGAAAAACTGTTTTTT.

A word on this clone: Sequence at one end of the junction differs from germline and may be a read error. The chain combines TRBV5-5 with TRBJ2-1; tentative D call: TRBD2 (6 bases). In germline, CDR1 is SGHKS, CDR2 YYEKEE (reference sequence). This CDR3 is built from 13 residues. The CDR3 nucleotides are TGTGCCAGCGTCCCCCCGGGCTTGGGACTCGAGCTCTTC. This translates into CASVPPGLGLELF.

V and J are TRBV10-3 and TRBJ2-5; 10 bases map to TRBD2. Germline V gene lookup returns CDR1 ENHRY and CDR2 SYGVKD. With 6 bases clipped from V and 4 bases from J, the junction kept 5 bases outside the gene matches. The CDR3 is 14 residues long. The CDR3 DNA sequence: TGTGCCATCAGGCAGCGGGGGGGCGCAGAGACCCAGTACTTC. It codes for CAIRQRGGAETQYF.

The chain employs TRBV12-3 or TRBV12-4 and TRBJ1-3, with D perhaps matching TRBD1 (6 bases). Deletions cut 6 bases from V and 9 bases from J, with 15 bases between. There are 13 residues in the CDR3. The DNA for the CDR3 is TGTGCCAGCAGCCATGTCAGGGGACCCACCATATATTTT. Encoded protein: CASSHVRGPTIYF.

CDR3 DNA: TGTGCCAGCAGCGCAGATAGCGGGGGTGGCCCCCTGTATTTT. This translates into CASSADSGGGPLYF. This rearrangement joins TRBV9 to TRBJ2-3, with 9 bases identical to TRBD2. This CDR3 is 14 amino acids long. CDR1 SGDLS and CDR2 YYNGEE come from the germline V gene. J lost 14 bases, V lost 3 bases, and 13 bases had no gene match.

The rearrangement links TRBV7-8 to TRBJ1-5; 8 bases align to TRBD1. CDR1 and CDR2 from the germline V gene are SGHVS and FQNEAQ. The CDR3 is 15 residues long. Trimming at V came to 4 bases and at J to 4 bases, leaving 6 bases not matched to a gene. CDR3 coding DNA: TGTGCCAGCAGCTCCGACAGGGGCCGGAATCAGCCCCAGCATTTT. This sequence encodes CASSSDRGRNQPQHF.